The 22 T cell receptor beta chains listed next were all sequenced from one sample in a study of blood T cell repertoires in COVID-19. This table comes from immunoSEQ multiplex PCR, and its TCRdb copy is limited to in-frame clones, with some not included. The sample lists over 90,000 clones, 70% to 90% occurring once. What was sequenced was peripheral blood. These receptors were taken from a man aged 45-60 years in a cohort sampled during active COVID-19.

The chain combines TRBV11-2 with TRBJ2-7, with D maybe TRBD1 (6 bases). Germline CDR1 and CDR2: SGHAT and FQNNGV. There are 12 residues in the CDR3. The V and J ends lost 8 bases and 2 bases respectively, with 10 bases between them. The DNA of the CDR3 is TGTGCCAGCCGTCAGGGGACCTACGAGCAGTACTTC. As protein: CASRQGTYEQYF.

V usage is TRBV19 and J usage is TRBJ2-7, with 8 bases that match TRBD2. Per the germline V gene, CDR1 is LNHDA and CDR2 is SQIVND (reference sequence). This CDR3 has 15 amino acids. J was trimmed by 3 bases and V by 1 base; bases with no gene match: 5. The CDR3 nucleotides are TGTGCCAGTAGTATAGTTCTAGCGGGCGACTACGAGCAGTACTTC. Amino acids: CASSIVLAGDYEQYF.

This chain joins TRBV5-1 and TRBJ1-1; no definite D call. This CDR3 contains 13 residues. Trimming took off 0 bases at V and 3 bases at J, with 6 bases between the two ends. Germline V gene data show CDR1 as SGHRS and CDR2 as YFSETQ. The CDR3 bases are TGCGCCAGCAGCTTGGAACTCCACACTGAAGCTTTCTTT. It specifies CASSLELHTEAFF.

CDR3 loop: CASSESGRGSEKLFF. The CDR3 DNA follows: TGTGCCAGCAGTGAATCCGGCAGGGGATCTGAAAAACTGTTTTTT. This chain connects TRBV2 to TRBJ1-4, with D possibly TRBD1 on 6 matching bases. The CDR3 extends over 15 amino acids. The germline CDR1 and CDR2 sequences are SNHLY and FYNNEI. V dropped 2 bases and J dropped 7 bases, with 14 bases sitting between them.

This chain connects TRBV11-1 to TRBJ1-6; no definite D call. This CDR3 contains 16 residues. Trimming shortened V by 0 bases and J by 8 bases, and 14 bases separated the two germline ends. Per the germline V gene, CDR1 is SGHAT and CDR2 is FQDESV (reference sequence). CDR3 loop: CASSLAPGGSDSPLHF. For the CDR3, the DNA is TGTGCCAGCAGCTTAGCGCCTGGAGGGTCGGATTCACCCCTCCACTTT. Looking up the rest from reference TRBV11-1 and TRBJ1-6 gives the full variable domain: EAEVAQSPRYKITEKSQAVAFWCDPISGHATLYWYRQILGQGPELLVQFQDESVVDDSQLPKDRFSAERLKGVDSTLKIQPAELGDSAMYLCASSLAPGGSDSPLHFGNGTRLTVT.

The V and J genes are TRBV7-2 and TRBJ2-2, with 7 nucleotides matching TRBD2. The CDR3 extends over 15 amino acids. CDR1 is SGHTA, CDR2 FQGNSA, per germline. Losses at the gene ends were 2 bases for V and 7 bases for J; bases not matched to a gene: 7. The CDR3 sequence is CASSLRVRGNGELFF. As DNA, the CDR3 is TGTGCCAGCAGCTTAAGAGTGCGGGGGAACGGGGAGCTGTTTTTT.

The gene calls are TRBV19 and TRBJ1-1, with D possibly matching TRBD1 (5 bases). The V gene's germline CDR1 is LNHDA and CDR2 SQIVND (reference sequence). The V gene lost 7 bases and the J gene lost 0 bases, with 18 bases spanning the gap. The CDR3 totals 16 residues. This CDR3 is CASMAGSGVLNTEAFF. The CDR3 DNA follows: TGTGCCAGTATGGCAGGCTCGGGGGTGTTGAACACTGAAGCTTTCTTT.

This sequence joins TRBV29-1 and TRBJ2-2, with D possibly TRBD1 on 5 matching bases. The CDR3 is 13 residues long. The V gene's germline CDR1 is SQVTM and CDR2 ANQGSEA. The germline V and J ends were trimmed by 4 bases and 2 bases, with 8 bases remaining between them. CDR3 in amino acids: CSVGGLNTGELFF. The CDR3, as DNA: TGCAGCGTTGGGGGCCTAAACACCGGGGAGCTGTTTTTT.

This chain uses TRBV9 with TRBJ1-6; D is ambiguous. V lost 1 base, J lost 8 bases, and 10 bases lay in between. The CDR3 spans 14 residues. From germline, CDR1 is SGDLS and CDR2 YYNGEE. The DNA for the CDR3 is TGTGCCAGCAGCGTAACAACGGGTTATTCACCCCTCCACTTT. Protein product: CASSVTTGYSPLHF.

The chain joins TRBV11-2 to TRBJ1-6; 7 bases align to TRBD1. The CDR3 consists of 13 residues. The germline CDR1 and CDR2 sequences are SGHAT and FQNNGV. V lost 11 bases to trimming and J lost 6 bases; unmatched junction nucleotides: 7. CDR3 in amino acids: CAVTGQLNSPLHF. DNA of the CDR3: TGTGCCGTCACGGGACAGCTTAATTCACCCCTCCACTTT. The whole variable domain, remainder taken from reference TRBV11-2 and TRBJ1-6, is EAGVAQSPRYKIIEKRQSVAFWCNPISGHATLYWYQQILGQGPKLLIQFQNNGVVDDSQLPKDRFSAERLKGVDSTLKIQPAKLEDSAVYLCAVTGQLNSPLHFGNGTRLTVT.

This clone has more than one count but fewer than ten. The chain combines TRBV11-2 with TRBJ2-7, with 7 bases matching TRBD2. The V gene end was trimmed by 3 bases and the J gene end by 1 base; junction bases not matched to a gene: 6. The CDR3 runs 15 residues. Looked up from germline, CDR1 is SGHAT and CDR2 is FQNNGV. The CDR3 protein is CASSFNPGGSYEQYF. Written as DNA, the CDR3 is TGTGCCAGCAGCTTTAATCCGGGGGGATCCTACGAGCAGTACTTC.

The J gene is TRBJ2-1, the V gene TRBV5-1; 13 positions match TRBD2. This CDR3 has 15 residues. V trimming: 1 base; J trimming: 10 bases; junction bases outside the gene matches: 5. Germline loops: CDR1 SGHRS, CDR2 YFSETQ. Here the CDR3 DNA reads TGCGCCAGCAGCTTGAGACTAGCGGGGGGCAGGGAGCAGTTCTTC. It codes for CASSLRLAGGREQFF.

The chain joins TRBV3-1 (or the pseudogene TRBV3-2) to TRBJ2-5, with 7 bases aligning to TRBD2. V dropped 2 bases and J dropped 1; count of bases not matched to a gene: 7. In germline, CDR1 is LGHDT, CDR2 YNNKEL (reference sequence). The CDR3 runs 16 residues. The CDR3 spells CASSQWTSRGQETQYF. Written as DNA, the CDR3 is TGTGCCAGCAGCCAATGGACTAGTCGGGGCCAAGAGACCCAGTACTTC.

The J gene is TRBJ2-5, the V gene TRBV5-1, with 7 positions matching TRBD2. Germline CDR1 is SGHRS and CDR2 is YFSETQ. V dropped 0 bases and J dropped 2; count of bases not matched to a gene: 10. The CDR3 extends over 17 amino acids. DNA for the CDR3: TGCGCCAGCAGCTTGGAGCCTAGCGGTTGGACTCAAGAGACCCAGTACTTC. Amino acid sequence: CASSLEPSGWTQETQYF.

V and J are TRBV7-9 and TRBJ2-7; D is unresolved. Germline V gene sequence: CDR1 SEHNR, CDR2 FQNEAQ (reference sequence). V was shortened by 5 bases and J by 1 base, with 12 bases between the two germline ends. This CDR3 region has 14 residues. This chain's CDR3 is CASSPVQLSYEQYF. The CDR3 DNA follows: TGTGCCAGCAGCCCGGTACAGTTGTCCTACGAGCAGTACTTC.

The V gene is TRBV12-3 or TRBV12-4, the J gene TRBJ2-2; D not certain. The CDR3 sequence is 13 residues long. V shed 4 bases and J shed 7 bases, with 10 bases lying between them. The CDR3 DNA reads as TGTGCCAGCAGTTCCGACTCCTACGGGGAGCTGTTTTTT. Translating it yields CASSSDSYGELFF.

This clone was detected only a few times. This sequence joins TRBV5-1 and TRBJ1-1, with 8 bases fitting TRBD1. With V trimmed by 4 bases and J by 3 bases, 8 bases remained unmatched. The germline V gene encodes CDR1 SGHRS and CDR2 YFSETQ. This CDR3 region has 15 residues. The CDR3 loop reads CASSQGQGAYTEAFF. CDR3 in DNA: TGCGCCAGCAGCCAAGGGCAGGGGGCTTACACTGAAGCTTTCTTT.

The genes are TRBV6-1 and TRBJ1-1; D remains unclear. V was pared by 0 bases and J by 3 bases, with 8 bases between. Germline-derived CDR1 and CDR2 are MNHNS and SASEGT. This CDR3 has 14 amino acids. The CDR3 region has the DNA TGTGCCAGCAGTGAAGCAGGGAGGGACACTGAAGCTTTCTTT. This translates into CASSEAGRDTEAFF.

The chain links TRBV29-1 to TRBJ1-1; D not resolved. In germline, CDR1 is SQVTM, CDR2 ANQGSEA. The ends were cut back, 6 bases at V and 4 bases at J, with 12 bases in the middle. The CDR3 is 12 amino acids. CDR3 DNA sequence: TGCAGCGTAAGGTGGAGTGGCACTGAAGCTTTCTTT. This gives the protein CSVRWSGTEAFF.

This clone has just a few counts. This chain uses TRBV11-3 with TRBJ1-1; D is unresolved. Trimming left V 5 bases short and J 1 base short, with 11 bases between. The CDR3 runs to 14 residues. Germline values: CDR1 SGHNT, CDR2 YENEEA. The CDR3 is CASSNRRENTEAFF. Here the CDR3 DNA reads TGTGCCAGCAGCAACCGACGGGAGAACACTGAAGCTTTCTTT.

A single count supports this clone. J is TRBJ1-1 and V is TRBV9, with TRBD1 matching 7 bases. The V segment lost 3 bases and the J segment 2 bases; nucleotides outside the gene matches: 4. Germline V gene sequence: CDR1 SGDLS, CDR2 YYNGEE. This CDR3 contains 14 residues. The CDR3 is CASSEGGRNTEAFF. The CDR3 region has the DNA TGTGCCAGCAGCGAAGGGGGCCGCAACACTGAAGCTTTCTTT.

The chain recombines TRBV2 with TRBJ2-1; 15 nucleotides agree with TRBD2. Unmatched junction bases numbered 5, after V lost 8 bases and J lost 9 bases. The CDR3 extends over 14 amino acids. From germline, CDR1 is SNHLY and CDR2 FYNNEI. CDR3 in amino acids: CASQGTSGGLEQFF. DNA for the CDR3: TGTGCCAGCCAAGGGACTAGCGGGGGGCTTGAGCAGTTCTTC.